The TCR beta chain described here comes from a study of post-analysis software for immune sequencing data. Overall study context: As for disease course, relapsing-remitting, secondary progressive and progressive-relapsing multiple sclerosis were all included.

Study-level points and caveats: When patients were compared with controls, 4 or 5 TRBV segments were more frequent, TRBV5-6, TRBV5-1 and TRBV20-1 among them. Significantly lower normalized Chao1 diversity was seen in multiple sclerosis patients than in controls.

This clonotype was detected once. The target antigen is unknown. cDNA libraries for TCR beta contained unique molecular identifiers. With roughly 1 to 11 million T cells as the source, a few hundred thousand cDNA molecules resulted. Via MiXCR, TCRdb re-called the PCR reads, giving one row per CDR3 protein. The sample has approximately 770,000 distinct CDR3 sequences, about 45% seen once. Trimming took 0 bases from V and 4 from J, leaving 12 bases between them. The CDR3 contains 14 residues. Germline CDR1 reads DFQATT; CDR2 reads SNEGSKA (reference sequence). Sequenced input: blood. This chain joins TRBV20-1 and TRBJ1-1; D is ambiguous. This receptor was identified in a girl aged 10 to 17 with multiple sclerosis. CDR3 coding DNA: TGCAGTGCTAGAGATCGGGCAGAACTCACTGAAGCTTTCTTT. This encodes CSARDRAELTEAFF.